This T cell receptor (beta chain) was retrieved from a study of shared clonotypes between healthy human individuals. Study observations and caveats: Non-shared clonotypes displayed generation probabilities falling below those of clonotypes present in all four donors. Clonotype sharing levels among donors were expected to vary with sequencing depth. Naive CD4 clonotype sharing across a few donors was approximately 5%.

The assay was immunoSEQ multiplex PCR, and TCRdb's table has in-frame clones only and misses some. The sample yields some 2.4 million clones, roughly 93% seen once. Participating donors were healthy, HIV-negative adults free of recent acute infections or vaccinations. Points on this clone: Its antigen remains unidentified.

Trimming took off 6 bases at V and 5 bases at J, with 20 bases between the two ends. The CDR3 contains 15 residues. Germline assignment: CDR1 MDHEN and CDR2 SYDVKM. The TCR comes from a man between 18 and 29 years old in good health. Some clones in this sample may be carry-over from other donors' samples. V gene TRBV28 combines with J gene TRBJ2-7; D may be TRBD1 (5 bases). The sample taken for sequencing was naive CD4+ T cells from PBMCs. Subset specified: CD45RA+ positively selected. This CDR3 reads CASSSPQTRDHEQYF. For the CDR3, the DNA is TGTGCCAGCAGCTCTCCCCAGACCAGGGATCACGAGCAGTACTTC.